This T cell receptor (beta chain) was identified during a study of regulatory T cells in long-lasting Graves disease. Study conclusions and caveats: Persistent disease exhibited a predilection for TRBV28, TRBJ1-2 and TRBJ2-5. With some 2,800 shared public clonotypes, persistent patients exceeded new patients, who shared over 950.

V was cut by 3 bases and J by 5 bases, with 7 bases left in between. Germline V gene data show CDR1 as GTSNPN and CDR2 as SVGIG (reference sequence). The CDR3 is 11 amino acids. The time point is: persistent/refractory GD, antithyroid drugs over 5 years with positive TRAb. PBMC-derived RNA was used for the TCR library. The EDTA tubes were filled with around 8.5 milliliters of drawn peripheral blood. This clonotype was picked up many times. The antigen remains undetermined. Arm-PCR of CDR3 regions and iRepertoire HTBI primers were the basis on which TCR beta libraries were built. TCRdb ran MiXCR on the multiplex PCR reads and lists one entry per CDR3 protein. The sample shows under 350,000 distinct CDR3 sequences, 22% of them seen only once.

The sequencing used peripheral blood mononuclear cells (PBMCs), collected when the disease was refractory, from a patient treated with antithyroid drugs. The sequence came from a female donor with Graves disease. The rearrangement links TRBV30 to TRBJ2-5; D tentatively fits TRBD1 or TRBD2 (5 bases each). CDR3 bases: TGTGCCTGGAGCGGGGCCGAGACCCAGTACTTC. It yields the protein CAWSGAETQYF.